The 32 T cell receptor beta chains given below trace back to one sample, sequenced in a study of cytomegalovirus exposure and HLA in healthy donors. Assay used: immunoSEQ multiplex PCR; TCRdb lists only in-frame clones, some missing. The data contain fewer than 150,000 clones, approximately 86% of them singletons. The sequenced material came from PBMCs. All receptors derive from a man younger than 30 in good health and CMV-seropositive.

The chain has TRBV18 and TRBJ2-7, with TRBD2 as a possible D gene (5 bases). Trimming pared 3 bases from V and 0 bases from J, leaving 12 bases between. The CDR3 loop spans 15 amino acids. Germline assignment: CDR1 KGHSH and CDR2 LQKENI. The CDR3 loop is CASSPPGLSSYEQYF. CDR3 sequence (DNA): TGTGCCAGCTCACCGCCGGGGTTAAGCTCCTACGAGCAGTACTTC.

This clone was seen once. V usage is TRBV29-1 and J usage is TRBJ2-7; D call uncertain. V was clipped by 0 bases and J by 2 bases, with 8 bases between them. The CDR3 is 13 residues long. The V gene's germline CDR1 is SQVTM and CDR2 ANQGSEA. The CDR3, as DNA: TGCAGCGTTGAAGATCTGGGCACCTACGAGCAGTACTTC. It codes for CSVEDLGTYEQYF.

The chain carries TRBV7-9 and TRBJ1-2; possible D gene TRBD1, 5 bases. CDR1 SEHNR and CDR2 FQNEAQ come from the germline V gene (reference sequence). V shed 1 base and J shed 0 bases, with 15 bases lying between them. The CDR3 loop spans 17 amino acids. The CDR3 DNA is TGTGCCAGCAGCTTAGAGGGGTTGGTGAGTTCTAACTATGGCTACACCTTC. Its translation: CASSLEGLVSSNYGYTF.

The chain uses TRBV5-1 and TRBJ2-2; 10 positions agree with TRBD2. Germline V gene sequence: CDR1 SGHRS, CDR2 YFSETQ. V shed 3 bases, J shed 6 bases, and the junction held 5 bases outside the gene matches. There are 15 residues in the CDR3. The CDR3 is CASSSGLAEAGELFF. CDR3 nucleotide sequence: TGCGCCAGCAGCTCTGGACTAGCGGAAGCCGGGGAGCTGTTTTTT.

V is TRBV19 and J is TRBJ2-1; TRBD2 matches at 8 bases. Per the germline V gene, CDR1 is LNHDA and CDR2 is SQIVND (reference sequence). The length of the CDR3 is 16 residues. The V and J ends lost 6 bases and 0 bases, in that order; junction bases with no gene match: 7. CDR3 coding DNA: TGTGCCAGTAGAGGGACGAGCGGGAGCTCCTACAATGAGCAGTTCTTC. As protein: CASRGTSGSSYNEQFF.

This sequence joins TRBV29-1 and TRBJ1-1; a weak D match, TRBD1 (5 bases). Germline CDR1 SQVTM, CDR2 ANQGSEA. V was trimmed by 1 base and J by 11 bases, leaving 8 bases between them. The CDR3 loop spans 10 amino acids. CDR3 coding DNA: TGCAGCGTTGAAGGACAGTATGCTTTCTTT. Translating gives CSVEGQYAFF.

The chain is built from TRBV18 and TRBJ1-6, with a possible D match to TRBD1 (6 bases). The CDR3 covers 13 residues. Trimming cost V 0 bases and J 11 bases, with 8 bases left between them. CDR1 and CDR2 from the germline V gene are KGHSH and LQKENI. CDR3 in amino acids: CASSPPGAAPLHF. The CDR3 DNA reads as TGTGCCAGCTCACCACCGGGGGCGGCACCCCTCCACTTT.

The CDR3 nucleotides read TGTGCCACAAAAACGGGACTCGGCACAGATACGCAGTATTTT. Its protein product is CATKTGLGTDTQYF. The V gene is TRBV6-4, the J gene TRBJ2-3; tentative D call: TRBD2 (6 bases). The germline gives CDR1 MRHNA, CDR2 SNTAGT. This CDR3 spans 14 amino acids. V dropped 10 bases and J dropped 1 base, with 15 bases sitting between them.

The V and J genes are TRBV27 and TRBJ1-5; no clear D. The CDR3 runs 13 residues. V was shortened by 2 bases and J by 3 bases, with 5 bases between the two germline ends. In germline, CDR1 is MNHEY, CDR2 SMNVEV (reference sequence). The chain's CDR3 is CASSLTYNQPQHF. The DNA for the CDR3 is TGTGCCAGCAGTTTAACTTACAATCAGCCCCAGCATTTT.

This clone was observed once. The chain recombines TRBV5-6 with TRBJ1-2, with D perhaps matching TRBD1 (6 bases). Germline CDR1 reads SGHDT; CDR2 reads YYEEEE. V shed 7 bases and J shed 8 bases, with 21 bases lying between them. The CDR3 contains 14 residues. The CDR3 DNA follows: TGTGCCAGCGCCCCTTGGGGGGGCCAAGGGGGCTACACCTTC. This translates into CASAPWGGQGGYTF.

The chain combines TRBV30 with TRBJ1-2; D remains unclear. The CDR3 totals 13 residues. The V end was cut by 4 bases, the J end by 8 bases, with 17 bases between. Germline V gives CDR1 GTSNPN, CDR2 SVGIG (reference sequence). The CDR3 protein is CAWNVIHANGYTF. As DNA, the CDR3 is TGTGCCTGGAACGTCATCCACGCGAACGGCTACACCTTC.

The chain recombines TRBV7-8 with TRBJ2-1; the match to TRBD2 covers 8 bases. V lost 5 bases and J lost 0; bases outside the gene matches: 9. The CDR3 consists of 17 residues. Germline loops: CDR1 SGHVS, CDR2 FQNEAQ. The CDR3 here is CASSLYVAGSSYNEQFF. The CDR3 DNA follows: TGTGCCAGCAGCCTATATGTAGCGGGGAGCTCCTACAATGAGCAGTTCTTC.

The V and J genes are TRBV6-4 and TRBJ2-1, with 7 bases lining up with TRBD2. The length of the CDR3 is 17 residues. Germline V gene lookup returns CDR1 MRHNA and CDR2 SNTAGT. Trimming at V came to 3 bases and at J to 3 bases, leaving 11 bases not matched to a gene. Here the CDR3 reads CASSDSWAGAGYNEQFF. The DNA for the CDR3 is TGTGCCAGCAGTGATTCCTGGGCGGGAGCTGGCTACAATGAGCAGTTCTTC.

The chain has TRBV5-6 and TRBJ2-1, with no clear D. Germline loops: CDR1 SGHDT, CDR2 YYEEEE. CDR3 length: 12 amino acids. V lost 5 bases and J 4 bases, leaving 7 bases between the germline ends. CDR3 coding DNA: TGTGCCAGCAGGTCGGGTTACAATGAGCAGTTCTTC. This gives the protein CASRSGYNEQFF.

The chain employs TRBV18 and TRBJ1-1, with 7 bases matching TRBD1. The CDR3 is 15 residues long. Germline lookup yields CDR1 KGHSH and CDR2 LQKENI. The junction had 8 bases not matched to a gene; V was cut back by 3 bases and J by 4 bases. The CDR3 DNA reads as TGTGCCAGCTCACCGCAAACAGGGGCGAGCACTGAAGCTTTCTTT. Residues: CASSPQTGASTEAFF.

The chain couples TRBV28 to TRBJ1-1, with a weak D call TRBD1 (5 bases). The V and J ends lost 5 bases and 2 bases respectively, with 15 bases between them. This CDR3 is built from 15 residues. CDR1 and CDR2 from the germline V gene are MDHEN and SYDVKM. The CDR3 spells CASSPAGGDNTEAFF. The CDR3 nucleotides are TGTGCCAGCAGTCCCGCGGGAGGGGATAACACTGAAGCTTTCTTT.

V gene TRBV7-9 combines with J gene TRBJ2-7, with TRBD2 matching 8 bases. CDR3 length: 15 residues. Per the germline V gene, CDR1 is SEHNR and CDR2 is FQNEAQ (reference sequence). The ends lost 2 bases at V and 9 bases at J; junction bases unmatched: 12. The CDR3 DNA sequence: TGTGCCAGCAGCTTAAATTTTGGGACTAGTTTTTGGCAGTACTTC. This sequence encodes CASSLNFGTSFWQYF.

This clone was observed a handful of times. The rearrangement uses TRBV2 and TRBJ1-5, with 7 positions matching TRBD1. Germline lookup yields CDR1 SNHLY and CDR2 FYNNEI. V was pared by 6 bases and J by 2 bases, with 4 bases of the junction left unmatched. The CDR3 sequence is 14 residues long. CDR3 coding DNA: TGTGCCAGCAGGCAGGGGGTGGGCAATCAGCCCCAGCATTTT. Translation gives CASRQGVGNQPQHF.

The chain combines TRBV6-1 with TRBJ2-1, with D unresolved. The CDR3 is made up of 14 amino acids. Per germline, CDR1 MNHNS and CDR2 SASEGT. V lost 9 bases, J lost 0 bases, and 12 bases lay in between. The CDR3 DNA reads as TGTGCCAGTTCCCAGCGTGGCTCCTACAATGAGCAGTTCTTC. Protein product: CASSQRGSYNEQFF.

The chain couples TRBV5-4 to TRBJ2-2, with D possibly TRBD2 on 7 matching bases. CDR3 length: 16 residues. Between the trimmed V and J ends, which lost 0 bases and 3 bases, there was a span of 12 bases. Germline lookup yields CDR1 SGHNT and CDR2 YYREEE (reference sequence). The CDR3 reads CASSLVQGGDTGELFF. The CDR3 coding sequence is TGTGCCAGCAGCTTGGTACAGGGAGGGGACACCGGGGAGCTGTTTTTT.

The CDR3 nucleotides are TGTGCCACCTTTTACCTCGGGACTTCCTACGAGCAGTACTTC. This translates into CATFYLGTSYEQYF. The V gene is TRBV6-1, the J gene TRBJ2-7, with D perhaps TRBD2 (6 bases). V lost 10 bases and J 1 base, leaving 17 bases between the germline ends. This CDR3 has 14 residues. Germline assignment: CDR1 MNHNS and CDR2 SASEGT.

DNA of the CDR3: TGTGCCAGCAGTTTATGGAGATTGCGCCACCTAGCGGGAGTAAATGAGCAGTTCTTC. This codes for CASSLWRLRHLAGVNEQFF. The chain has TRBV27 and TRBJ2-1; 10 bases are shared with TRBD2. Germline trimming cut 1 base from V and 7 bases from J; bases unmatched to any gene: 16. This CDR3 spans 19 amino acids. Germline values: CDR1 MNHEY, CDR2 SMNVEV (reference sequence).

The chain combines TRBV9 with TRBJ2-3; 7 bases map to TRBD2. The V gene end was trimmed by 0 bases and the J gene end by 4 bases; junction bases not matched to a gene: 8. The CDR3 totals 16 residues. Germline V CDR1 and CDR2: SGDLS, YYNGEE. The CDR3 bases are TGTGCCAGCAGCGTAGCGCCAGCGGGGTCGCCAGATACGCAGTATTTT. It yields the protein CASSVAPAGSPDTQYF.

J is TRBJ2-7 and V is TRBV18; the D gene is possibly TRBD2 (7 bases). This CDR3 region has 15 residues. Germline V gives CDR1 KGHSH, CDR2 LQKENI. Trimming left V 4 bases short and J 3 bases short, with 16 bases between. The CDR3 DNA reads as TGTGCCAGCTCACGGCCACAGGGAGGGGGCTACGAGCAGTACTTC. Protein: CASSRPQGGGYEQYF. The variable domain in full, completed from reference TRBV18 and TRBJ2-7, reads NAGVMQNPRHLVRRRGQEARLRCSPMKGHSHVYWYRQLPEEGLKFMVYLQKENIIDESGMPKERFSAEFPKEGPSILRIQQVVRGDSAAYFCASSRPQGGGYEQYFGPGTRLTVT.

The chain couples TRBV5-1 to TRBJ2-7, with 8 bases fitting TRBD2. Germline CDR1 reads SGHRS; CDR2 reads YFSETQ. V trimming: 0 bases; J trimming: 4 bases; junction bases outside the gene matches: 6. This CDR3 comprises 15 residues. The CDR3 bases are TGCGCCAGCAGCTTGGCCAGCGGGAGCAAATACGAGCAGTACTTC. Its protein is CASSLASGSKYEQYF.

The chain is built from TRBV7-2 and TRBJ2-7, with 10 nucleotides matching TRBD2. With V trimmed by 0 bases and J by 2 bases, 4 bases remained unmatched. Germline V lookup: CDR1 SGHTA, CDR2 FQGNSA. This CDR3 contains 16 residues. CDR3 in DNA: TGTGCCAGCAGCTTAGCGCTACTAGCGGGGCCCTACGAGCAGTACTTC. Protein product: CASSLALLAGPYEQYF.

The chain uses TRBV5-1 and TRBJ1-1; D is undetermined. Germline lookup yields CDR1 SGHRS and CDR2 YFSETQ. Trimming stripped 0 bases from V and 2 bases from J, with 11 bases between. CDR3 length equals 15 residues. The DNA of the CDR3 is TGCGCCAGCAGCTTGGGAGAGCCGTCTAACACTGAAGCTTTCTTT. Protein: CASSLGEPSNTEAFF. Looking up the rest from reference TRBV5-1 and TRBJ1-1 gives the full variable domain: KAGVTQTPRYLIKTRGQQVTLSCSPISGHRSVSWYQQTPGQGLQFLFEYFSETQRNKGNFPGRFSGRQFSNSRSEMNVSTLELGDSALYLCASSLGEPSNTEAFFGQGTRLTVV.

The chain employs TRBV11-2 and TRBJ2-7; 9 positions match TRBD1. Per germline, CDR1 SGHAT and CDR2 FQNNGV. The CDR3 runs 16 residues. The V segment lost 3 bases and the J segment 0 bases; nucleotides outside the gene matches: 6. The CDR3 nucleotides are TGTGCCAGCAGCTTGCTGGGACAGGGTCCCTCCTACGAGCAGTACTTC. It translates to CASSLLGQGPSYEQYF.

The rearrangement uses TRBV5-1 and TRBJ1-1; no firm D call. The germline V and J ends were trimmed by 4 bases and 5 bases, with 6 bases remaining between them. Looked up from germline, CDR1 is SGHRS and CDR2 is YFSETQ. The CDR3 contains 11 residues. The CDR3: CASSGSTEAFF. CDR3 nucleotides: TGCGCCAGCAGCGGGAGTACTGAAGCTTTCTTT.

This rearrangement joins TRBV11-3 to TRBJ1-1, with D tentatively TRBD1 (6 bases). The CDR3 totals 13 residues. Looked up from germline, CDR1 is SGHNT and CDR2 is YENEEA. With 10 bases removed from V and 0 bases from J, the gap between germline ends came to 12 bases. CDR3 sequence: CATRTVVNTEAFF. The CDR3 DNA is TGTGCCACCAGGACAGTTGTGAACACTGAAGCTTTCTTT.

The genes are TRBV30 and TRBJ2-1; perhaps TRBD2 as D (6 bases). This CDR3 comprises 20 residues. The germline V gene encodes CDR1 GTSNPN and CDR2 SVGIG (reference sequence). The germline V and J ends were trimmed by 0 bases and 5 bases, with 29 bases remaining between them. The DNA for the CDR3 is TGTGCCTGGAGTGTAGGGGAACTAGCCCTAAAAAGCTTCCTGCACAATGAGCAGTTCTTC. It is translated as CAWSVGELALKSFLHNEQFF.

The chain uses TRBV2 and TRBJ1-4; 7 positions agree with TRBD1. With V trimmed by 6 bases and J by 15 bases, 16 bases remained unmatched. CDR3 length equals 14 residues. Germline-derived CDR1 and CDR2 are SNHLY and FYNNEI. The CDR3 is CASREDRRIGQMFF. DNA for the CDR3: TGTGCCAGCAGGGAGGACAGGAGAATTGGTCAGATGTTTTTT.